These 7 T cell receptor beta chains originate from one sample sequenced in a study of blood T cell repertoires in COVID-19. Here immunoSEQ multiplex PCR was the method, and the copy in TCRdb shows in-frame clones only, minus some. Of over 15,000 clones listed, over 75% were seen once; the top ten hold roughly 16%. Sequencing used peripheral blood. The receptors were sampled from a human donor with active COVID-19. The donor label of this sample is uncertain.

This sequence joins TRBV18 and TRBJ2-5, with TRBD1 as a possible D gene (5 bases). There are 15 residues in the CDR3. The V end lost 2 bases, the J end lost 4 bases, and 14 bases lay between the germline ends. The V gene's germline CDR1 is KGHSH and CDR2 LQKENI. The CDR3 DNA reads as TGTGCCAGCTCACCATCGCAGGGTGTGACAGAGACCCAGTACTTC. Protein sequence: CASSPSQGVTETQYF. The complete variable domain, with remaining parts taken from reference TRBV18 and TRBJ2-5, reads NAGVMQNPRHLVRRRGQEARLRCSPMKGHSHVYWYRQLPEEGLKFMVYLQKENIIDESGMPKERFSAEFPKEGPSILRIQQVVRGDSAAYFCASSPSQGVTETQYFGPGTRLLVL.

The V and J genes are TRBV5-1 and TRBJ2-5; 11 bases are a match to TRBD2. Germline V gene data show CDR1 as SGHRS and CDR2 as YFSETQ. With 4 bases clipped from V and 5 bases from J, the junction kept 10 bases outside the gene matches. The CDR3 spans 16 residues. The CDR3, as DNA: TGCGCCAGCAGCGAGTCGCTAGCGGGGGGCCAGGAGACCCAGTACTTC. Translation gives CASSESLAGGQETQYF.

The chain's CDR3 is CASSFGLAGEATDTQYF. CDR3 bases: TGTGCCAGCAGCTTTGGACTAGCGGGGGAAGCCACAGATACGCAGTATTTT. The chain recombines TRBV7-8 with TRBJ2-3, with 13 positions matching TRBD2. CDR1 and CDR2 from the germline V gene are SGHVS and FQNEAQ. The J segment lost 2 bases and the V segment lost 3 bases, leaving 5 bases of the junction unmatched. The CDR3 contains 17 residues.

The V and J genes are TRBV7-2 and TRBJ1-2; tentative D call: TRBD1 (6 bases). The germline CDR1 and CDR2 sequences are SGHTA and FQGNSA. V shed 5 bases and J shed 4 bases, with 17 bases lying between them. The CDR3 extends over 15 amino acids. CDR3: CASSLGGGTLYGYTF. DNA of the CDR3: TGTGCCAGCAGCCTTGGCGGGGGGACACTCTATGGCTACACCTTC.

This clone has only a few counts. Other DNA sequences in this specimen translate into the identical CDR3. The chain employs TRBV5-1 and TRBJ2-7; 7 nucleotides align to TRBD2. The germline V gene has CDR1 SGHRS and CDR2 YFSETQ. The CDR3 is made up of 14 amino acids. The V segment lost 0 bases and the J segment 3 bases; nucleotides outside the gene matches: 3. The CDR3 loop is CASSLVGGSYEQYF. The DNA of the CDR3 is TGCGCCAGCAGCTTGGTGGGGGGGAGCTACGAGCAGTACTTC.

The CDR3 sequence is CASSVREYEQYF. The CDR3 nucleotides read TGTGCCAGCAGTGTTCGGGAGTACGAGCAGTACTTC. This chain links TRBV2 with TRBJ2-7, with D perhaps matching TRBD2 (6 bases). The CDR3 runs to 12 residues. Germline-derived CDR1 and CDR2 are SNHLY and FYNNEI. The V gene lost 4 bases and the J gene lost 4 bases, with 8 bases spanning the gap.

This sequence joins TRBV6-6 and TRBJ2-1; TRBD2 matches at 12 bases. The V segment lost 6 bases and the J segment 5 bases; nucleotides outside the gene matches: 5. This CDR3 contains 15 residues. The germline V gene encodes CDR1 MNHNY and CDR2 SVGAGI (reference sequence). CDR3 nucleotides: TGTGCCAGCAGGGAAACTAGCGGGGGGAACAATGAGCAGTTCTTC. As protein: CASRETSGGNNEQFF.